This T cell receptor beta chain was identified during a study of T cells in narcolepsy. This clone was seen a single time. The protocol was immunoSEQ multiplex PCR, while the TCRdb copy is restricted to in-frame clones and leaves out a portion. The table lists approximately 28,000 clones, around 84% of them singletons. There are 16 residues in the CDR3. CDR1 and CDR2 from the germline V gene are MGHRA and YSYEKL. Unmatched junction bases numbered 3, after V lost 0 bases and J lost 2 bases. The V and J genes are TRBV4-1 and TRBJ2-1; the match to TRBD2 covers 8 bases. The TCR sequence derives from a human donor in good health. Sequencing was performed on memory (CD45RA-) CD4+ T cells from blood. Here the CDR3 reads CASSQDLAGPYNEQFF. The DNA for the CDR3 is TGCGCCAGCAGCCAAGATCTAGCGGGCCCCTACAATGAGCAGTTCTTC.